These 14 T cell receptor beta chains were sequenced from one sample in a study of control samples from healthy donors and cancer patients. The assay was immunoSEQ multiplex PCR, and TCRdb's table has in-frame clones only and misses some. Among about 98,000 clones listed, 79% were seen once. Sequenced material: blood. These receptors originate from a woman aged 25-40 years in good health.

This chain links TRBV19 with TRBJ1-3, with D possibly TRBD1 on 6 matching bases. The length of the CDR3 is 15 residues. The V gene lost 7 bases and the J gene lost 2 bases, with 15 bases spanning the gap. Germline lookup yields CDR1 LNHDA and CDR2 SQIVND (reference sequence). Written as DNA, the CDR3 is TGTGCCAGTATGCCGCTGGGGGCGCCTGGAAACACCATATATTTT. It codes for CASMPLGAPGNTIYF.

The chain carries TRBV28 and TRBJ1-1; D is perhaps TRBD1 (6 bases). CDR3 length equals 14 residues. Trimming took off 8 bases at V and 0 bases at J, with 13 bases between the two ends. Germline assignment: CDR1 MDHEN and CDR2 SYDVKM. The CDR3 loop reads CASGRGQMNTEAFF. CDR3 nucleotide sequence: TGTGCCAGCGGAAGAGGACAGATGAACACTGAAGCTTTCTTT.

This chain uses TRBV10-3 with TRBJ1-5; TRBD1 matches 9 bases. CDR3 size: 13 residues. Germline V gene lookup returns CDR1 ENHRY and CDR2 SYGVKD. V gave up 10 bases and J gave up 2 bases; unmatched junction bases: 3. The CDR3: CATRTGGNQPQHF. The CDR3 DNA reads as TGTGCCACCAGGACAGGGGGCAATCAGCCCCAGCATTTT.

The chain carries TRBV6-5 and TRBJ1-1, with a possible D match to TRBD1 (6 bases). The germline V gene encodes CDR1 MNHEY and CDR2 SVGAGI. The V end lost 10 bases, the J end lost 0 bases, and 15 bases lay between the germline ends. The CDR3 has 14 amino acids. In DNA form, the CDR3 reads TGTGCCATTAGTAAGGGACAAATGAACACTGAAGCTTTCTTT. It encodes CAISKGQMNTEAFF.

This clone has only one observation. The chain joins TRBV9 to TRBJ2-7, with 12 bases lining up with TRBD1. Losses at the gene ends were 4 bases for V and 3 bases for J; bases not matched to a gene: 5. The germline gives CDR1 SGDLS, CDR2 YYNGEE. CDR3 length: 15 residues. CDR3: CASSPGTGGFYEQYF. The CDR3 DNA follows: TGTGCCAGCAGCCCCGGGACAGGGGGCTTCTACGAGCAGTACTTC.

The CDR3: CASSPDSRQAFF. For the CDR3, the DNA is TGTGCCAGCAGCCCGGACAGCCGGCAGGCTTTCTTT. This chain connects TRBV9 to TRBJ1-1; tentative D call: TRBD1 (6 bases). Trimming cost V 4 bases and J 11 bases, with 15 bases left between them. CDR3 length: 12 residues. The germline gives CDR1 SGDLS, CDR2 YYNGEE.

The chain joins TRBV19 to TRBJ2-7; D call uncertain. The CDR3 totals 14 residues. CDR1 is LNHDA, CDR2 SQIVND, per germline (reference sequence). V was pared by 2 bases and J by 0 bases, with 8 bases between. CDR3 coding DNA: TGTGCCAGTAGTATAAAACAACTCTCCTACGAGCAGTACTTC. This encodes CASSIKQLSYEQYF.

The chain uses TRBV7-6 and TRBJ2-5; a possible D gene is TRBD1 (5 bases). Trimming stripped 0 bases from V and 7 bases from J, with 12 bases between. The CDR3 is made up of 14 amino acids. The germline V gene encodes CDR1 SGHVS and CDR2 FNYEAQ. CDR3 sequence (DNA): TGTGCCAGCAGCTTAGCGCCAGGGCCGGGGACCCAGTACTTC. The encoded protein is CASSLAPGPGTQYF.

The V call is TRBV5-1, the J call TRBJ2-5; D not certain. Per germline, CDR1 SGHRS and CDR2 YFSETQ. The ends were cut back, 4 bases at V and 2 bases at J, with 12 bases in the middle. This CDR3 has 14 amino acids. The chain's CDR3 is CASSPLDWQETQYF. The DNA of the CDR3 is TGCGCCAGCAGCCCGCTAGACTGGCAAGAGACCCAGTACTTC.

The chain links TRBV11-2 to TRBJ2-3; TRBD1 might be the D (6 bases). With 1 base removed from V and 5 bases from J, the gap between germline ends came to 13 bases. This CDR3 has 15 amino acids. Germline CDR1 and CDR2: SGHAT and FQNNGV. The CDR3 sequence is CASSLGLPGVDTQYF. CDR3 in DNA: TGTGCCAGCAGCTTAGGACTACCAGGGGTAGATACGCAGTATTTT.

The J gene is TRBJ1-6, the V gene TRBV7-6; 7 bases align to TRBD1. The V and J ends lost 5 bases and 7 bases, in that order; junction bases with no gene match: 8. CDR3 size: 15 residues. Germline V lookup: CDR1 SGHVS, CDR2 FNYEAQ. The CDR3 region is CASSPIQGNNSPLHF. CDR3 sequence (DNA): TGTGCCAGCAGCCCGATACAGGGGAACAATTCACCCCTCCACTTT.

This sequence joins TRBV30 and TRBJ2-1; D gene ambiguous. Germline V CDR1 and CDR2: GTSNPN, SVGIG (reference sequence). V was clipped by 0 bases and J by 6 bases, with 3 bases between them. This CDR3 is 11 amino acids long. The CDR3 protein is CAWSVGNEQFF. In nucleotides, the CDR3 is TGTGCCTGGAGTGTTGGCAATGAGCAGTTCTTC.

This chain joins TRBV5-5 and TRBJ2-3, with a tentative D call TRBD2 (5 bases). The CDR3 covers 15 residues. Germline V gene sequence: CDR1 SGHKS, CDR2 YYEKEE (reference sequence). The ends were cut back, 0 bases at V and 5 bases at J, with 13 bases in the middle. As DNA, the CDR3 is TGTGCCAGCAGCTTGGACGGGGTCGGAGGAGATACGCAGTATTTT. Translating it yields CASSLDGVGGDTQYF. Filled out from reference TRBV5-5 and TRBJ2-3, the complete variable domain reads DAGVTQSPTHLIKTRGQQVTLRCSPISGHKSVSWYQQVLGQGPQFIFQYYEKEERGRGNFPDRFSARQFPNYSSELNVNALLLGDSALYLCASSLDGVGGDTQYFGPGTRLTVL.

CDR3 sequence (DNA): TGTGCTAGTGGTTCGGGACAGGGGATGAATGAGCAGTTCTTC. Protein: CASGSGQGMNEQFF. This chain joins TRBV12-5 and TRBJ2-1; 10 positions agree with TRBD1. Per germline, CDR1 LGHNT and CDR2 FRNRAP. CDR3 length: 14 amino acids. Germline trimming cut 4 bases from V and 7 bases from J; bases unmatched to any gene: 4.